This TCR beta chain is from a study of blood T cell repertoires in COVID-19. Original handling: Reference gene primers were amplified, and this amplification served to estimate nucleated cell counts. Assay: immunoSEQ multiplex PCR; the TCRdb copy retains only in-frame clones and omits some. Clone size and V and J calls were adopted from that table, with D and trimming inferred from the DNA. The sample gives 150,000 or so clones, roughly 80% of which show up once; about 9.2% is in the top ten. This clone has just one count. Cohort assignment relied on participant-reported clinical history. Each recovered donor of Cohort 3 presented with two negative PCRs, clearance, or symptom resolution. This sequence was found in a man aged 50 to 60 who had recovered from COVID-19. The specimen sequenced was PBMCs or T cells enriched from blood (not recorded which).

The CDR3 reads CASSPWKGTATYEQYF. The CDR3 DNA sequence: TGTGCCAGCTCGCCATGGAAAGGGACAGCCACCTACGAGCAGTACTTC. The J gene is TRBJ2-7, the V gene TRBV18; TRBD1 matches 7 bases. J was trimmed by 2 bases and V by 6 bases; bases with no gene match: 13. The germline V gene has CDR1 KGHSH and CDR2 LQKENI. The CDR3 has 16 residues.